The table lists the clone carrying this TCR beta chain with a few counts. The antigen remains unidentified. The data stem from a study of PD-1 blockade in classical Hodgkin lymphoma. Findings and limits, study-wide: Newly diagnosed patients were reported to exhibit reduced baseline TCR diversity relative to healthy donors.

The CDR3 covers 16 residues. With 4 bases clipped from V and 7 bases from J, the junction kept 6 bases outside the gene matches. Per the germline V gene, CDR1 is SGHRS and CDR2 is YFSETQ. Every one of the patients relapsed after autologous stem cell transplantation (brentuximab vedotin exposure was variable). Here immunoSEQ multiplex PCR was the method, and the copy in TCRdb shows in-frame clones only, minus some. In the table there are about 21,000 clones, around 68% of which are singletons. Sequencing used peripheral blood mononuclear cells (PBMCs), obtained at baseline. The chain employs TRBV5-1 and TRBJ1-6; 12 positions agree with TRBD1. This sequence originates from a human donor with classical Hodgkin lymphoma. This CDR3 is CASSPRGQGANSPLHF. DNA for the CDR3: TGCGCCAGCAGCCCGAGGGGACAGGGGGCGAATTCACCCCTCCACTTT.